A single sample gave rise to the 4 T cell receptor beta chains below, sequenced in a study of PD-L1 blockade in urothelial cancer. Here immunoSEQ multiplex PCR was the method, and the copy in TCRdb shows in-frame clones only, minus some. The table includes just over 50,000 clones, around 86% detected once. The sequencing here drew on PBMCs, taken around atezolizumab (anti-PD-L1) treatment. The source of these receptors is a man between 60 and 75 years old with urothelial cancer.

The genes are TRBV5-6 and TRBJ2-3; D is undetermined. The germline V gene has CDR1 SGHDT and CDR2 YYEEEE. V was clipped by 5 bases and J by 2 bases, with 9 bases between them. CDR3 length: 13 amino acids. The CDR3 here is CASRVENTDTQYF. CDR3 in DNA: TGTGCCAGCAGGGTTGAGAACACAGATACGCAGTATTTT.

The CDR3 bases are TGTGCCAGCAGGACAGGGGGCACTAATGAGCAGTTCTTC. Protein: CASRTGGTNEQFF. The gene calls are TRBV28 and TRBJ2-1; 10 bases are a match to TRBD1. The CDR3 runs to 13 residues. CDR1 is MDHEN and CDR2 is SYDVKM in the germline V gene. Unmatched junction bases numbered 3, after V lost 6 bases and J lost 7 bases.

The chain has TRBV4-1 and TRBJ2-7, with 8 nucleotides matching TRBD1. Germline V gene lookup returns CDR1 MGHRA and CDR2 YSYEKL. V lost 2 bases, J lost 5 bases, and 11 bases stayed unmatched. The CDR3 loop spans 16 amino acids. The CDR3 sequence is CASSQSFSGGFDEQYF. The DNA for the CDR3 is TGCGCCAGCAGCCAAAGTTTTTCAGGGGGCTTCGACGAGCAGTACTTC.

This sequence joins TRBV6-5 and TRBJ2-5; the match to TRBD1 covers 7 bases. V lost 8 bases and J lost 1; bases outside the gene matches: 7. The CDR3 runs 14 residues. The germline V gene has CDR1 MNHEY and CDR2 SVGAGI. The CDR3 region is CASSPWTGQETQYF. The CDR3 DNA is TGTGCCAGCTCCCCTTGGACAGGCCAAGAGACCCAGTACTTC.